These 30 T cell receptor beta chains came from one sample sequenced in a study of T cells in localized non-small cell lung cancer (dated by TCRdb to the early 2020s). The method behind the library was the immunoSEQ multiplex PCR assay. What TCRdb holds here is the immuneACCESS table cut down to in-frame rearrangements. Part of the clones is not present; checked against another copy, under half of the missing clones reflect an unresolved V gene, and the others are unexplained. This sample has about 28,000 clones in its table, and roughly 90% of those were observed once. About 4% of the sample comes from the top ten. The sample here was peripheral blood mononuclear cells, taken before any cancer treatment. The receptors shown here come from a woman between 35 and 75 years old with stage III lung adenocarcinoma.

This clone was found a few times. The rearrangement links TRBV19 to TRBJ1-5, with D unclear. Trimming removed 4 bases from V and 5 bases from J, with 9 bases in between. Germline loops: CDR1 LNHDA, CDR2 SQIVND (reference sequence). The CDR3 runs to 13 residues. CDR3 sequence reads: CASSKGRDQPQHF. The CDR3 coding sequence is TGTGCCAGTAGTAAGGGTCGCGATCAGCCCCAGCATTTT.

This clone has just one count. The genes are TRBV15 and TRBJ2-4; D call uncertain. The CDR3 contains 17 residues. Trimming removed 0 bases from V and 3 bases from J, with 15 bases in between. Germline-derived CDR1 and CDR2 are LNHNV and YYDKDF (reference sequence). The CDR3 DNA sequence: TGTGCCACCAGCAGAGATAGGAGCTTCCAGGTCAAAAACATTCAGTACTTC. Amino acid sequence: CATSRDRSFQVKNIQYF.

Points on this clone: The sample carries other DNA sequences with the same CDR3. The gene calls are TRBV6-5 and TRBJ1-2; no definite D call. Germline CDR1 MNHEY, CDR2 SVGAGI. The CDR3 contains 13 residues. Trimming removed 2 bases from V and 2 bases from J, with 6 bases in between. The CDR3 DNA reads as TGTGCCAGCAGTTACCGGGCGAACTATGGCTACACCTTC. It encodes CASSYRANYGYTF.

In nucleotides, the CDR3 is TGTGCCAGCAGTTTAGGTACAGATACGCAGTATTTT. It yields the protein CASSLGTDTQYF. The chain joins TRBV27 to TRBJ2-3, with no clear D. Trimming shortened V by 2 bases and J by 3 bases, and 3 bases separated the two germline ends. From germline, CDR1 is MNHEY and CDR2 SMNVEV (reference sequence). This CDR3 spans 12 amino acids.

The chain uses TRBV2 and TRBJ2-1; the match to TRBD2 covers 14 bases. This CDR3 has 16 residues. Per the germline V gene, CDR1 is SNHLY and CDR2 is FYNNEI. Trimming at V came to 7 bases and at J to 9 bases, leaving 11 bases not matched to a gene. The chain's CDR3 is CASKGLGLAGDGEQFF. CDR3 bases: TGTGCCAGCAAGGGTTTGGGACTAGCGGGAGACGGTGAGCAGTTCTTC.

The J gene is TRBJ1-4, the V gene TRBV19; a possible D gene is TRBD1 (5 bases). V lost 3 bases and J 5 bases, leaving 10 bases between the germline ends. The germline gives CDR1 LNHDA, CDR2 SQIVND (reference sequence). This CDR3 has 14 amino acids. This CDR3 is CASSIGRENEKLFF. For the CDR3, the DNA is TGTGCCAGTAGTATCGGCAGGGAGAATGAAAAACTGTTTTTT.

This chain connects TRBV5-3 to TRBJ2-6; 8 bases are shared with TRBD1. TRBV5-3 belongs to the ORF category, with a function that is uncertain. Trimming at V came to 5 bases and at J to 0 bases, leaving 7 bases not matched to a gene. The CDR3 length is 17 residues. The CDR3 protein is CARRFRDRHSGANVLTF. The CDR3 DNA reads as TGTGCCAGAAGATTCCGGGACAGGCACTCTGGGGCCAACGTCCTGACTTTC.

The chain couples TRBV10-3 to TRBJ1-2; D is unresolved. Germline loops: CDR1 ENHRY, CDR2 SYGVKD. The V gene lost 2 bases and the J gene lost 4 bases, with 14 bases spanning the gap. The CDR3 sequence is 15 residues long. CDR3 amino acids: CAISEPQVNTYGYTF. The CDR3, as DNA: TGTGCCATCAGTGAGCCCCAGGTGAATACCTATGGCTACACCTTC.

V and J are TRBV5-1 and TRBJ1-1, with D unclear. Trimming stripped 6 bases from V and 0 bases from J, with 12 bases between. The germline V gene has CDR1 SGHRS and CDR2 YFSETQ. This CDR3 is built from 14 residues. The CDR3 loop reads CASKNGQMNTEAFF. CDR3 coding DNA: TGCGCCAGCAAGAACGGGCAGATGAACACTGAAGCTTTCTTT.

The rearrangement joins TRBV27 to TRBJ2-7; no firm D call. The germline V and J ends were trimmed by 8 bases and 1 base, with 12 bases remaining between them. The CDR3 covers 13 residues. CDR1 and CDR2 from the germline V gene are MNHEY and SMNVEV (reference sequence). The CDR3 DNA sequence: TGTGCCAGCCAACGTTGGAATTCCTACGAGCAGTACTTC. Translated, it gives CASQRWNSYEQYF.

The chain is built from TRBV2 and TRBJ2-2; no clear D. Trimming pared 5 bases from V and 7 bases from J, leaving 14 bases between. The CDR3 contains 14 residues. Germline V gives CDR1 SNHLY, CDR2 FYNNEI. The CDR3 sequence: CASSLAFLGGELFF. CDR3 DNA: TGTGCCAGCAGTCTGGCGTTTTTGGGCGGGGAGCTGTTTTTT.

DNA of the CDR3: TGTGCCAGCAGCCTGGCAGGGCTCTATGGCTACACCTTC. Residues: CASSLAGLYGYTF. The chain combines TRBV2 with TRBJ1-2; a weak D match, TRBD1 (5 bases). V was shortened by 6 bases and J by 4 bases, with 12 bases between the two germline ends. The CDR3 is 13 amino acids. From germline, CDR1 is SNHLY and CDR2 FYNNEI.

This chain links TRBV7-6 with TRBJ1-2; the D gene is possibly TRBD1 (5 bases). The CDR3 runs to 16 residues. Germline V gene data show CDR1 as SGHVS and CDR2 as FNYEAQ. V dropped 5 bases and J dropped 4 bases, with 20 bases sitting between them. CDR3 loop: CASSPRGGGGGYGYTF. The DNA for the CDR3 is TGTGCCAGCAGCCCGCGGGGCGGGGGAGGAGGCTATGGCTACACCTTC.

V and J are TRBV21-1 and TRBJ1-6; the D segment call TRBD1 is taken from the table without a DNA check. TRBV21-1 is a pseudogene segment. The CDR3 loop spans 16 amino acids. CDR3 protein: CASSKALGRNNSPLHF. CDR3 nucleotides: TGTGCCAGCAGCAAAGCGCTGGGGCGGAATAATTCACCCCTCCACTTT.

The chain links TRBV4-3 to TRBJ2-1; 9 bases line up with TRBD2. The CDR3 contains 17 residues. The germline gives CDR1 LGHNA, CDR2 YSLEER. V gave up 0 bases and J gave up 10 bases; unmatched junction bases: 13. CDR3 amino acids: CASSQDLGREGIQEQFF. Here the CDR3 DNA reads TGCGCCAGCAGCCAAGATCTGGGGCGGGAGGGTATACAGGAGCAGTTCTTC.

This clone was detected once. The chain is built from TRBV6-1 and TRBJ2-7, with 12 bases lining up with TRBD2. Trimming at V came to 3 bases and at J to 0 bases, leaving 6 bases not matched to a gene. The V gene's germline CDR1 is MNHNS and CDR2 SASEGT. This CDR3 spans 17 amino acids. CDR3 amino acids: CASSEELAGGLSYEQYF. Here the CDR3 DNA reads TGTGCCAGCAGTGAGGAACTAGCGGGGGGCCTCTCCTACGAGCAGTACTTC.

The rearrangement joins TRBV30 to TRBJ1-5; D is unresolved. The CDR3 loop spans 13 amino acids. Between the trimmed V and J ends, which lost 1 base and 3 bases, there was a span of 7 bases. The germline gives CDR1 GTSNPN, CDR2 SVGIG (reference sequence). The CDR3 sequence: CAWSADDNQPQHF. CDR3 nucleotide sequence: TGTGCCTGGAGTGCAGACGACAATCAGCCCCAGCATTTT.

The gene calls are TRBV30 and TRBJ2-7, with D unresolved. The V end was cut by 0 bases, the J end by 3 bases, with 6 bases between. The CDR3 runs to 12 residues. Germline V gene lookup returns CDR1 GTSNPN and CDR2 SVGIG (reference sequence). The CDR3 here is CAWSVIGYEQYF. The CDR3 nucleotides are TGTGCCTGGAGTGTAATAGGCTACGAGCAGTACTTC.

V is TRBV28 and J is TRBJ2-3; 7 bases are shared with TRBD1. The germline V gene encodes CDR1 MDHEN and CDR2 SYDVKM. V shed 3 bases and J 4 bases; nucleotides not matched to a gene: 1. The CDR3 spans 13 residues. The CDR3 region has the DNA TGTGCCAGCAGTTTCCAGGGGGCAGATACGCAGTATTTT. Protein product: CASSFQGADTQYF.

This chain uses TRBV27 with TRBJ2-3; D gene uncertain. The CDR3 extends over 12 amino acids. Germline lookup yields CDR1 MNHEY and CDR2 SMNVEV (reference sequence). Trimming cost V 4 bases and J 1 base, with 3 bases left between them. The CDR3 region has the DNA TGTGCCAGCAGTTGGGGCACAGATACGCAGTATTTT. It yields the protein CASSWGTDTQYF.

This chain connects TRBV7-8 to TRBJ2-7; possible D gene TRBD2, 5 bases. Germline V gene lookup returns CDR1 SGHVS and CDR2 FQNEAQ. Trimming took off 5 bases at V and 3 bases at J, with 11 bases between the two ends. The CDR3 length is 13 residues. The CDR3 protein is CASSPPSHYEQYF. CDR3 DNA: TGTGCCAGCAGCCCCCCTAGCCACTACGAGCAGTACTTC.

The gene calls are TRBV5-1 and TRBJ2-1, with TRBD1 matching over 8 bases. The germline V gene has CDR1 SGHRS and CDR2 YFSETQ. The trim removed 5 bases at V and 6 bases at J, leaving 4 bases unmatched. This CDR3 spans 13 amino acids. CDR3 DNA: TGCGCCAGCAGGAGACAGGGGCTCAATGAGCAGTTCTTC. This sequence encodes CASRRQGLNEQFF.

The chain recombines TRBV10-3 with TRBJ1-3; no clear D gene. Germline values: CDR1 ENHRY, CDR2 SYGVKD. V was trimmed by 10 bases and J by 4 bases, leaving 2 bases between them. The CDR3 extends over 9 amino acids. The CDR3, as DNA: TGTGCCAAGGGAAACACCATATATTTT. It encodes CAKGNTIYF.

This clone appeared a single time. The chain is built from TRBV9 and TRBJ2-1, with 8 positions matching TRBD2. Germline CDR1 SGDLS, CDR2 YYNGEE. Unmatched junction bases numbered 13, after V lost 4 bases and J lost 7 bases. The CDR3 has 16 amino acids. CDR3 region: CASSPRTSPRGNEQFF. CDR3 in DNA: TGTGCCAGCAGCCCCCGGACTAGCCCTAGGGGGAATGAGCAGTTCTTC.

This chain links TRBV11-2 with TRBJ2-1, with TRBD2 as a possible D gene (5 bases). The CDR3 contains 14 residues. The V gene's germline CDR1 is SGHAT and CDR2 FQNNGV. Trimming took off 1 base at V and 4 bases at J, with 8 bases between the two ends. This CDR3 reads CASSLVSGYNEQFF. CDR3 nucleotides: TGTGCCAGCAGCTTAGTTTCGGGGTACAATGAGCAGTTCTTC.

The chain couples TRBV11-2 to TRBJ2-1, with TRBD2 identical over 14 bases. The CDR3 extends over 16 amino acids. Germline CDR1 is SGHAT and CDR2 is FQNNGV. V lost 1 base and J lost 8; bases outside the gene matches: 4. CDR3 nucleotides: TGTGCCAGCAGCTTAGCCGGGACTAGCGGGAGCCATGAGCAGTTCTTC. Translating it yields CASSLAGTSGSHEQFF.

The chain uses TRBV7-2 and TRBJ1-2; D is ambiguous. V was cut by 1 base and J by 4 bases, with 10 bases left in between. This CDR3 spans 14 amino acids. CDR1 and CDR2 from the germline V gene are SGHTA and FQGNSA. Written as DNA, the CDR3 is TGTGCCAGCAGCTTAGGAACCCAGTTCTATGGCTACACCTTC. This translates into CASSLGTQFYGYTF.

The chain combines TRBV15 with TRBJ2-7, with a weak D call TRBD2 (6 bases). The CDR3 covers 16 residues. V lost 0 bases and J lost 3, with 15 bases in between. CDR1 and CDR2 (germline): LNHNV, YYDKDF (reference sequence). The CDR3 spells CATSRDLGGKIYEQYF. For the CDR3, the DNA is TGTGCCACCAGCAGAGATTTGGGCGGGAAGATCTACGAGCAGTACTTC.

The V gene is TRBV14, the J gene TRBJ2-5; weak D call: TRBD1 (6 bases). From germline, CDR1 is SGHDN and CDR2 FVKESK. This CDR3 contains 14 residues. Trimming took 4 bases from V and 5 from J, leaving 14 bases between them. CDR3 DNA sequence: TGTGCCAGCAGCCCAACAGGGTTTGCGGAGACCCAGTACTTC. Protein sequence: CASSPTGFAETQYF.

The rearrangement uses TRBV4-3 and TRBJ1-5; a weak D match, TRBD1 (6 bases). V lost 6 bases to trimming and J lost 5 bases, with 11 bases between them. This CDR3 has 13 amino acids. Germline CDR1 is LGHNA and CDR2 is YSLEER. This CDR3 is CASRETGDQPQHF. The CDR3 DNA sequence: TGCGCCAGCAGGGAGACAGGCGATCAGCCCCAGCATTTT.